This T cell receptor (beta chain) was retrieved from a study of identical twins (dated by TCRdb to the mid-2010s). With respect to the entire study: To test whether fetal clonotypes persist, the study used deep sequencing on TCR alpha and beta repertoires from monozygotic twins, unrelated adults of various ages, and cord blood. To rule out contamination, replicate twin experiments were performed at different times with different library preparation protocols. General findings and caveats noted by the study authors: Zero-insertion analyses could be partly confounded by invariant T cells such as MAIT and iNKT, although diverse VJ usage argued against such confounding for most clonotypes. Abundant cord blood beta clonotypes carried fewer insertions; young adult naive repertoires showed a weaker similar trend, while memory repertoires showed none. Because the same donors could not be followed over many years, the conclusions depended on cross-sectional statistical analysis. A weaker excess of twin sharing was found in beta out-of-frame sequences because the signal-to-noise ratio was lowered by fewer shared sequences. Out-of-frame TCR alpha sharing in monozygotic twins was systematically underestimated by recombination models, whereas sharing between unrelated individuals was in agreement with the recombination models. Out-of-frame TCR alpha sequences shared between twins showed an excess of low generation-probability sequences compared with coincidental sharing between unrelated individuals.

All donors were healthy Caucasians. The twin cohort consisted of three pairs of female monozygotic twins, all aged about 18 to 29 years. Peripheral blood mononuclear cells were used as the source from which RNA for TCR libraries was isolated. This clonotype came up a few times. The target of this receptor is not known. No base qualities exist here, and no much larger clone lies one base off it. Sequences SGHRS (CDR1) and YFSETQ (CDR2) are obtained from the germline V gene. The cysteine opens and the phenylalanine closes a CDR3 of 12 amino acids. Left in the record is the CDR3 DNA by itself, 36 bases read in frame from the first base. At the junction V is shortened by 4 bases and J by 4 bases, with 8 bases in between. Library construction relied on 5' RACE. The run used an Illumina HiSeq 2000. A universal primer binding site was added through template switching, and the final cDNA carried a unique molecular identifier so that TCR cDNA molecules could be counted accurately. Specific primers in the conserved constant-segment region were used to synthesize first-strand cDNA for TCR alpha and beta chains. To control for contamination, every cDNA library was double barcoded, receiving both a SMART-Mk sample barcode and Illumina barcodes. TruSeq adapter sequences, together with Illumina sample barcodes, were added in two successive PCR steps. The Illumina HiSeq platform was used with custom primers to sequence TCR alpha and beta cDNA libraries. Regarding the original processing steps: MiGEC was used to process raw reads and extract unique molecular identifiers, and MiXCR was used to find CDR3 positions. Recombination models were inferred per individual with the repgenHMM and IGoR tools using an EM algorithm. Shared clonotype analysis was performed with the tcR package in R, normalizing sharing by the product of cloneset sizes. Out-of-frame nonproductive sequences were analyzed to study raw recombination free of thymic and clonal selection effects. TCRdb took the public reads, trimmed them with fastp at Q25, ran MiXCR for clone calling and kept in-frame beta chains. Every CDR3 protein is listed once, alongside the most common genes and DNA of its rows. Clone size and V and J calls follow TCRdb, not the original study. Counted in this sample were 450,000 to 650,000 distinct CDR3 sequences; roughly 9.9% of them appeared once. Roughly 3% of the sample lies in the top ten.

These data were also reused for a study on yellow fever vaccine responses in identical twins. As described in the second report: The authors reported that the T cell response to vaccination in identical twins appeared partly convergent and partly personalized. In identical twins, the study followed T cell clones that responded to the vaccine with precision.

The sequencing input was PBMCs. This receptor was identified in a woman under 30 in good health. Recombination joined TRBV5-1 with TRBJ1-2, with the D segment identity uncertain. The base sequence is TGCGCCAGCAGCGAGGACCGCTATGGCTACACCTTC. Its translation reads: CASSEDRYGYTF.